The present T cell receptor (beta chain) was sequenced within a study of shared clonotypes between healthy human individuals. Overall study findings and caveats: Some clonotypes were shared by all four sorted-subset donors, while others were not shared. The non-shared ones had lower generation probabilities than the shared ones. Roughly 5% of naive CD4 clonotypes were common to a few donors.

Positively selected for CCR7, the CD45RO-negative cells used as naive CD8 cells excluded terminally differentiated effector memory CD45RA+ cells. Donors, without exception, were Caucasian adults residing in Nashville, Tennessee. Measured with immunoSEQ multiplex PCR; TCRdb has only the in-frame clones, and not every one. The sample has 1.5 million to 2.5 million clones; 85% to 95% are singletons. Germline CDR1 reads SEHNR; CDR2 reads FQNEAQ (reference sequence). The trim removed 2 bases at V and 1 base at J, leaving 5 bases unmatched. The CDR3 runs to 16 residues. Details on this clone: Antigen specificity is unknown.

This clonotype was obtained from a man in his late teens or twenties in good health. Source material: naive CD8+ T cells sorted from blood. The gene calls are TRBV7-9 and TRBJ2-5, with 9 bases that match TRBD1. The CDR3 protein is CASSLTTGGVQETQYF. The CDR3 DNA reads as TGTGCCAGCAGCTTAACGACAGGGGGAGTCCAAGAGACCCAGTACTTC.